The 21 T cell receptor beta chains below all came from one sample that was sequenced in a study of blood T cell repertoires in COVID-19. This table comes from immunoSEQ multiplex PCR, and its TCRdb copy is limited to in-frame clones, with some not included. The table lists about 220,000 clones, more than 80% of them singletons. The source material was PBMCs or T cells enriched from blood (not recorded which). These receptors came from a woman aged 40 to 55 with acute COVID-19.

The CDR3 DNA follows: TGTGCCAGAGCGGGACAGGGGCGCCAGATTAATGAAAAACTGTTTTTT. It encodes CARAGQGRQINEKLFF. The genes are TRBV19 and TRBJ1-4; 10 positions match TRBD1. Per the germline V gene, CDR1 is LNHDA and CDR2 is SQIVND (reference sequence). This CDR3 is built from 16 residues. The J segment lost 4 bases and the V segment lost 9 bases, leaving 11 bases of the junction unmatched.

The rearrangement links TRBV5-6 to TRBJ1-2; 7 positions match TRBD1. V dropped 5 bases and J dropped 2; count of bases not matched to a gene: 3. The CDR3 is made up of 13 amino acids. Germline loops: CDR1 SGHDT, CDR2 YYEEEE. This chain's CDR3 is CASRPTGNYGYTF. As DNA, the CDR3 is TGTGCCAGCAGACCGACAGGGAACTATGGCTACACCTTC.

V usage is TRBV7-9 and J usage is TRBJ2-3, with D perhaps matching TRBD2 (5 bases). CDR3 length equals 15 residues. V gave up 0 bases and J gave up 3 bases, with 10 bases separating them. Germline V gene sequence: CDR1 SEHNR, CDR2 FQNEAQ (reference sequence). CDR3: CASSLAQTGTDTQYF. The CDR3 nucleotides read TGTGCCAGCAGCTTAGCGCAAACGGGGACAGATACGCAGTATTTT.

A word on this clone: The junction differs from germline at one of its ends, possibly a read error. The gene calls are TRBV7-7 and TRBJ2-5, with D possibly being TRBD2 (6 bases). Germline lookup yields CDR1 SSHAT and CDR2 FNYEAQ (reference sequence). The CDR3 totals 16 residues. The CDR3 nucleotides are TGTGCTAGCAGCTCAAAGACCGGGGGAATCGGGGAGACCCAGTACTTC. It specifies CASSSKTGGIGETQYF.

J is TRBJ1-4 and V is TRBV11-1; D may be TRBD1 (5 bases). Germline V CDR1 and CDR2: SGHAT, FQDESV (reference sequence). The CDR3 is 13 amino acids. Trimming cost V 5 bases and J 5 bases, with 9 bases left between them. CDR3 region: CASSGRQNEKLFF. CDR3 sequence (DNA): TGTGCCAGCAGCGGCAGACAGAATGAAAAACTGTTTTTT.

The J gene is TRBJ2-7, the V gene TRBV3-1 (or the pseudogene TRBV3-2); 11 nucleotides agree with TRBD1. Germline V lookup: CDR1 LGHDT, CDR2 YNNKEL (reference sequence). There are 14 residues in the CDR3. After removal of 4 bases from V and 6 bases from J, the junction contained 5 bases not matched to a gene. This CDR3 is CASSLGTGGVEQYV. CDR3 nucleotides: TGTGCCAGCAGCCTTGGGACAGGGGGTGTCGAGCAGTACGTC.

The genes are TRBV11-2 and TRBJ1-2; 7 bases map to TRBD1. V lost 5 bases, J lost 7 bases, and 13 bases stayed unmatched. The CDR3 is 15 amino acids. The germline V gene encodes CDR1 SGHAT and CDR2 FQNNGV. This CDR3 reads CASSRGAQGEFGYTF. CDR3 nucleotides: TGTGCCAGCAGCCGAGGGGCGCAGGGGGAATTTGGCTACACCTTC.

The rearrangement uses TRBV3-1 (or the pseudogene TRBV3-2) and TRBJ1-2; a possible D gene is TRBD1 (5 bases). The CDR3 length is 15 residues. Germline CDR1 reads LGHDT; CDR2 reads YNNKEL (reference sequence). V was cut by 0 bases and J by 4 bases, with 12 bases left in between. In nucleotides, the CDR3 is TGTGCCAGCAGCCAAGAAGGGACTACCCTCTATGGCTACACCTTC. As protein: CASSQEGTTLYGYTF.

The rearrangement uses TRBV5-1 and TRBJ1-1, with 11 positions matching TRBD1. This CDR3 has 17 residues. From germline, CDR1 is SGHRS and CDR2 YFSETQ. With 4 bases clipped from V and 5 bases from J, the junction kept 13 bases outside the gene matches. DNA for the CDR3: TGCGCCAGCAGCCCGGACAGGGGGCAAGGTGCGTCGACTGAAGCTTTCTTT. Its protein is CASSPDRGQGASTEAFF.

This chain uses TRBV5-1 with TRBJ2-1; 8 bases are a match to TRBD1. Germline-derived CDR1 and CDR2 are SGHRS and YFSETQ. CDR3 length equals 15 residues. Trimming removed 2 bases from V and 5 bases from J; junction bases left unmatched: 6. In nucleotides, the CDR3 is TGCGCCAGCAGCTTCCAGGGGGCGAGGAACAATGAGCAGTTCTTC. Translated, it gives CASSFQGARNNEQFF.

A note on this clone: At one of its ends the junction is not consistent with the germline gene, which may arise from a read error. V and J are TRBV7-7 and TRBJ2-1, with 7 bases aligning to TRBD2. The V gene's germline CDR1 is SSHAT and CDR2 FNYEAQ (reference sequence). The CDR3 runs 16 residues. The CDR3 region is CASSFRKSGDYNEQFF. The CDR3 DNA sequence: TGTGCTAGCAGCTTCCGGAAAAGCGGGGACTACAATGAGCAGTTCTTC.

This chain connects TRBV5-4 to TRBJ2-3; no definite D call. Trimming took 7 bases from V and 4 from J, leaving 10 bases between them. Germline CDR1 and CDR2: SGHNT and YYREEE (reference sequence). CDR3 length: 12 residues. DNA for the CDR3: TGTGCCAGCCACGTGGTAGCAGATACGCAGTATTTT. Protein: CASHVVADTQYF.

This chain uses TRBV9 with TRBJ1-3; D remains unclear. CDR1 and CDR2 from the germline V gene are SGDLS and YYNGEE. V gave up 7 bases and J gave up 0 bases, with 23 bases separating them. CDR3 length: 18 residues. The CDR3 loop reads CASGWSDADPSSGNTIYF. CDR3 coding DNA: TGTGCCAGCGGCTGGTCGGATGCGGATCCCTCCTCTGGAAACACCATATATTTT.

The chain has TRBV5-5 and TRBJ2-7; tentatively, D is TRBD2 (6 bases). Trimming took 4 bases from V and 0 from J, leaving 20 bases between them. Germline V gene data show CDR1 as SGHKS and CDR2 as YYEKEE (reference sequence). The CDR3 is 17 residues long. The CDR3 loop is CASSALGSGLSSYEQYF. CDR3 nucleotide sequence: TGTGCCAGCAGCGCCCTAGGTTCGGGACTGAGCTCCTACGAGCAGTACTTC.

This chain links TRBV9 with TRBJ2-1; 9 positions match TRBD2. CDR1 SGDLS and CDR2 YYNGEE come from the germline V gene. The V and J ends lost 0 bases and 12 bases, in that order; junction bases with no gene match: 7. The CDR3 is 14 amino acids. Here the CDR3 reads CASSVAVAGVGQFF. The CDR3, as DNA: TGTGCCAGCAGCGTAGCGGTAGCGGGGGTTGGGCAGTTCTTC. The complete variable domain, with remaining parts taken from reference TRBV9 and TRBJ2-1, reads DSGVTQTPKHLITATGQRVTLRCSPRSGDLSVYWYQQSLDQGLQFLIQYYNGEERAKGNILERFSAQQFPDLHSELNLSSLELGDSALYFCASSVAVAGVGQFFGPGTRLTVL.

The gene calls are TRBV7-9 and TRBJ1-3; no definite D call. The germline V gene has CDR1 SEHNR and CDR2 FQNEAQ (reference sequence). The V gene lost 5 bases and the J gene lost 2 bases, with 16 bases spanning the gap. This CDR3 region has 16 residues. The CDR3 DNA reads TGTGCCAGCAGCCCCCGGGCCGCGAGGGCTGGAAACACCATATATTTT. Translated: CASSPRAARAGNTIYF.

DNA of the CDR3: TGTGCCAGCAGCCGCAGTACGGGGGGGCTTACAGATACGCAGTATTTT. This codes for CASSRSTGGLTDTQYF. This chain joins TRBV3-1 (or the pseudogene TRBV3-2) and TRBJ2-3; 8 bases are a match to TRBD2. There are 16 residues in the CDR3. Germline-derived CDR1 and CDR2 are LGHDT and YNNKEL (reference sequence). The V and J ends lost 4 bases and 3 bases, in that order; junction bases with no gene match: 9.

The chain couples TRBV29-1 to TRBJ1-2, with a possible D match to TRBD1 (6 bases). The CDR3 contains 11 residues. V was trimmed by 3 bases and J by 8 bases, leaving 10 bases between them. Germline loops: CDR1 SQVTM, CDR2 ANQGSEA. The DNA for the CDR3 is TGCAGCGTTGACAGGGGCGGCGGCTACACCTTC. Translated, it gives CSVDRGGGYTF.

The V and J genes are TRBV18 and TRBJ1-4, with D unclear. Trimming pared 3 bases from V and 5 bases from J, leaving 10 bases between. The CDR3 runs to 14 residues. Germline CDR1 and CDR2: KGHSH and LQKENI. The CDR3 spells CASSPQTGNEKLFF. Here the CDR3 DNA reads TGTGCCAGCTCACCGCAGACGGGAAATGAAAAACTGTTTTTT.

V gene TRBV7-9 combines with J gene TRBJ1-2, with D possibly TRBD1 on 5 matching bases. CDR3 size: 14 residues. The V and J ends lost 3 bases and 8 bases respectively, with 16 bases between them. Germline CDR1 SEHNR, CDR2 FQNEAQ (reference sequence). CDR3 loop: CASSLSRALEGYTF. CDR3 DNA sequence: TGTGCCAGCAGCTTGTCCAGGGCATTGGAGGGCTACACCTTC.

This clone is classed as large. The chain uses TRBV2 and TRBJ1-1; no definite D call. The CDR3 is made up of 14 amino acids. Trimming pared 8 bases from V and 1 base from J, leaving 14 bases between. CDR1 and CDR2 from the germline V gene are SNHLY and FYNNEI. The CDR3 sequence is CASDHLRWNTEAFF. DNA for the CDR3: TGTGCCAGCGATCACCTCAGGTGGAACACTGAAGCTTTCTTT.